The clone carrying this TCR beta chain has only a few counts. Unique molecular identifiers were affixed to single, distinct cDNA molecules. TCRdb ran MiXCR on the 5' RACE reads and lists one entry per CDR3 protein. The repertoire consists of some 82,000 distinct CDR3 sequences, with 12% occurring once and the leading ten covering approximately 4%. This entry comes from a study of early T cells in non-severe SARS-CoV-2 infection. Turning to the study itself: Whole-blood bulk RNA, unsorted, was sequenced, and chains were unpaired.

Trimming cost V 1 base and J 4 bases; bases outside gene matches: 11. The CDR3 is made up of 18 amino acids. Looked up from germline, CDR1 is SGHDN and CDR2 is FVKESK. This specimen consisted of whole blood, obtained at baseline. The rearrangement links TRBV14 to TRBJ2-2, with 8 bases lining up with TRBD1. The receptor's source is an adult who was a healthcare worker with PCR-confirmed SARS-CoV-2 infection or an uninfected control (not recorded which). The chain's CDR3 is CASSQGIPGQAFTGELFF. The DNA of the CDR3 is TGTGCCAGCAGCCAAGGAATTCCGGGACAGGCTTTCACCGGGGAGCTGTTTTTT.